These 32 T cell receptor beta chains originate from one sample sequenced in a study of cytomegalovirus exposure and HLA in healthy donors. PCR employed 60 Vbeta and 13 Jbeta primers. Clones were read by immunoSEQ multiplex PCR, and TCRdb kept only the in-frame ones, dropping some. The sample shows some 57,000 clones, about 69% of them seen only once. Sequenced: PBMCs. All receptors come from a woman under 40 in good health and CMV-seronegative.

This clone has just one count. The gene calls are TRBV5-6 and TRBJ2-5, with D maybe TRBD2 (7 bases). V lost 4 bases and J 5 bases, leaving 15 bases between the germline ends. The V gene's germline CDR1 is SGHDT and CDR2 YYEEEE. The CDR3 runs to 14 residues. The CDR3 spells CASSGGAPVETQYF. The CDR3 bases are TGTGCCAGCAGCGGGGGGGCGCCGGTGGAGACCCAGTACTTC.

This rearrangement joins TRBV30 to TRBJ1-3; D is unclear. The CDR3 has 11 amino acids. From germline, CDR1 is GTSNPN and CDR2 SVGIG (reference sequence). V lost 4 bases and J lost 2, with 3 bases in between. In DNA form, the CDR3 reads TGTGCCTGGACAACTGGAAACACCATATATTTT. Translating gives CAWTTGNTIYF.

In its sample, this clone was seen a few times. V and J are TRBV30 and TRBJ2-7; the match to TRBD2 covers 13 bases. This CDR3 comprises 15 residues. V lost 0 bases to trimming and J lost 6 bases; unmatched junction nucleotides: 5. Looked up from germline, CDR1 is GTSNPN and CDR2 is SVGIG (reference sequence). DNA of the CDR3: TGTGCCTGGAGTGTAGGACTAGCGGGAGTGGGCGAGCAGTACGTC. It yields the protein CAWSVGLAGVGEQYV.

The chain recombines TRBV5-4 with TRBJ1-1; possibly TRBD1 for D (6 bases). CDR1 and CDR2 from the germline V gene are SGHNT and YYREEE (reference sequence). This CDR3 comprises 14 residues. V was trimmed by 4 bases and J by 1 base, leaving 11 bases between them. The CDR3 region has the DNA TGTGCCAGCAGCCCTCCGACAGGGAACACTGAAGCTTTCTTT. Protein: CASSPPTGNTEAFF. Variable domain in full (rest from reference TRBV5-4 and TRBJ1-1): ETGVTQSPTHLIKTRGQQVTLRCSSQSGHNTVSWYQQALGQGPQFIFQYYREEENGRGNFPPRFSGLQFPNYSSELNVNALELDDSALYLCASSPPTGNTEAFFGQGTRLTVV.

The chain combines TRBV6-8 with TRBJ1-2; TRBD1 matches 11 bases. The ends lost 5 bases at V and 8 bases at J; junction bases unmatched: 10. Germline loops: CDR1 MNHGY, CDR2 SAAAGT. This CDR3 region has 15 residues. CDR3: CASSNPGTGGGGYTF. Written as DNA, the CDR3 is TGTGCCAGCAGTAACCCCGGGACAGGGGGAGGCGGCTACACCTTC.

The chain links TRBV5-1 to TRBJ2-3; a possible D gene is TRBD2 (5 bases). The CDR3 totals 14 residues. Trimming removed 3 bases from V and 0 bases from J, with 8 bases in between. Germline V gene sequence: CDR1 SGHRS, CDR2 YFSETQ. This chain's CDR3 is CASSSRTSTDTQYF. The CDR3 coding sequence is TGCGCCAGCAGCTCCCGGACTAGCACAGATACGCAGTATTTT. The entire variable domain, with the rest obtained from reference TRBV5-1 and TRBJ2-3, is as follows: KAGVTQTPRYLIKTRGQQVTLSCSPISGHRSVSWYQQTPGQGLQFLFEYFSETQRNKGNFPGRFSGRQFSNSRSEMNVSTLELGDSALYLCASSSRTSTDTQYFGPGTRLTVL.

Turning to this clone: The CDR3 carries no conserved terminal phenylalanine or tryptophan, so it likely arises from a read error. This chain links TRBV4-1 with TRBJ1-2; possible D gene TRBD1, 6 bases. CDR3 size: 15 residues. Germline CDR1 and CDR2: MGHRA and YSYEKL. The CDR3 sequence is CASNQARGQDYGYTL. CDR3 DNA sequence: TGCGCCAGCAACCAAGCGCGGGGGCAGGACTATGGCTACACCCTC.

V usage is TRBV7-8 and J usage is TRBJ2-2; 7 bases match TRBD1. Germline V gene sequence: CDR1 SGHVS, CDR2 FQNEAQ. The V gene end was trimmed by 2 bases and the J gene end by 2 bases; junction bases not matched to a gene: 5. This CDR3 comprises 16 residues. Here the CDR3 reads CASSLSGTANTGELFF. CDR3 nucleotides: TGTGCCAGCAGCTTATCGGGGACAGCTAACACCGGGGAGCTGTTTTTT.

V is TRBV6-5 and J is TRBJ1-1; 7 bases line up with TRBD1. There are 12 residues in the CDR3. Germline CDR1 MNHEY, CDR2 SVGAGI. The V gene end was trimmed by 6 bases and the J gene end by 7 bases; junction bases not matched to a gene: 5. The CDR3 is CASRGQADEAFF. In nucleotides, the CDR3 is TGTGCCAGCAGAGGACAGGCCGATGAAGCTTTCTTT.

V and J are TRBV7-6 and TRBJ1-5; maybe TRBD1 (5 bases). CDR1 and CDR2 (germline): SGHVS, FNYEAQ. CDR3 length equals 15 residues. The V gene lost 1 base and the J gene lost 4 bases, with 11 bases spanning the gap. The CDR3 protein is CASSLDSGGNQPQHF. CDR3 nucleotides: TGTGCCAGCAGCTTAGATTCCGGGGGGAATCAGCCCCAGCATTTT.

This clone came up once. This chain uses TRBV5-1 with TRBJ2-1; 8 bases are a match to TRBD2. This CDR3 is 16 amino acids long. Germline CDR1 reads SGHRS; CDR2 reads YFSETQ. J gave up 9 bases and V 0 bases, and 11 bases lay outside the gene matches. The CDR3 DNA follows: TGCGCCAGCAGCTTGGAAGGGGGGACTAGAATTGGTGAGCAGTTCTTC. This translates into CASSLEGGTRIGEQFF.

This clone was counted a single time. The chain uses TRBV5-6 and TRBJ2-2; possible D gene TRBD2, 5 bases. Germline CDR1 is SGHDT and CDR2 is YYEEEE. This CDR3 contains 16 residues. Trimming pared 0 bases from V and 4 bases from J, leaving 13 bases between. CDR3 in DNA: TGTGCCAGCAGCTTGGGCCCCGGGGTCCTCACCGGGGAGCTGTTTTTT. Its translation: CASSLGPGVLTGELFF.

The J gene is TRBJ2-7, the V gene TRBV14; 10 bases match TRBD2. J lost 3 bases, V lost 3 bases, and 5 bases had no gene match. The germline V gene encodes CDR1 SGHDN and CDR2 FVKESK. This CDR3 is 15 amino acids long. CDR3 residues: CASSHPLAGDYEQYF. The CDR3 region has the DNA TGTGCCAGCAGCCATCCTCTAGCGGGAGACTACGAGCAGTACTTC.

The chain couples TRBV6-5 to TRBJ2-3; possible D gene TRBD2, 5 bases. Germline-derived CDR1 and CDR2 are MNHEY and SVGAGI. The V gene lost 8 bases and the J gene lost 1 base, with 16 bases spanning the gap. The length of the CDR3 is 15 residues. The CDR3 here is CASRRTEAGTDTQYF. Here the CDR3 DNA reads TGTGCCAGCCGCCGGACCGAAGCGGGCACAGATACGCAGTATTTT.

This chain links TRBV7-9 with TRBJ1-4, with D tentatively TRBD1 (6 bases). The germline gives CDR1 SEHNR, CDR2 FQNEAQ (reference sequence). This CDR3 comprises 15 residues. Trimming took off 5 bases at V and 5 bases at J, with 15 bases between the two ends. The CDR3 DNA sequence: TGTGCCAGCAGCGCTACAGGGCAACCAAATGAAAAACTGTTTTTT. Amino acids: CASSATGQPNEKLFF.

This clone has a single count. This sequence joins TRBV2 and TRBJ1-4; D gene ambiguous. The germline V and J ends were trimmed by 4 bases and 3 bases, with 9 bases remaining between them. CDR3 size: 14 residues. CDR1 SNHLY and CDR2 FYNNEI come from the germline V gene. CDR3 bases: TGTGCCAGCAGTGTAGTTTATCCTAATGAAAAACTGTTTTTT. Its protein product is CASSVVYPNEKLFF.

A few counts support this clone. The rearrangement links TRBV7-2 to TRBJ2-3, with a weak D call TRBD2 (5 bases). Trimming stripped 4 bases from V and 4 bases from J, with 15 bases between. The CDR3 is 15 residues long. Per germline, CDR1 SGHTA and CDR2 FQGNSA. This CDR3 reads CASSYPAERADTQYF. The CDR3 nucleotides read TGTGCCAGCAGCTATCCAGCGGAGAGGGCAGATACGCAGTATTTT.

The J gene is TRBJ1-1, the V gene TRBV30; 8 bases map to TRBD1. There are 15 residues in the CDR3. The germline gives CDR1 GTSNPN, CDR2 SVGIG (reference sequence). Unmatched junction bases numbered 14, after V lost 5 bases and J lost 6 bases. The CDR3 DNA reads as TGTGCCTGGCTAGGACAGGGAATAGCTTTCGCTGAAGCTTTCTTT. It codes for CAWLGQGIAFAEAFF. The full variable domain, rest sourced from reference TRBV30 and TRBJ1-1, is SQTIHQWPATLVQPVGSPLSLECTVEGTSNPNLYWYRQAAGRGLQLLFYSVGIGQISSEVPQNLSASRPQDRQFILSSKKLLLSDSGFYLCAWLGQGIAFAEAFFGQGTRLTVV.

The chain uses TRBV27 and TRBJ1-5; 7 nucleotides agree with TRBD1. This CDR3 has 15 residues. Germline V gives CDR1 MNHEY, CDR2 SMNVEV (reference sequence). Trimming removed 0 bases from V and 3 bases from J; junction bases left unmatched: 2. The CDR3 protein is CASSLSGGLNQPQHF. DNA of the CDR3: TGTGCCAGCAGTTTATCAGGGGGCCTCAATCAGCCCCAGCATTTT.

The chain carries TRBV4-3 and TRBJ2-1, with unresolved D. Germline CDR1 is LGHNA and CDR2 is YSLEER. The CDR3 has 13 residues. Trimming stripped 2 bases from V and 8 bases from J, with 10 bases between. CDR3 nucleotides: TGCGCCAGCAGCCAACCCGGAGCCGATGAGCAGTTCTTC. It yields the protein CASSQPGADEQFF.

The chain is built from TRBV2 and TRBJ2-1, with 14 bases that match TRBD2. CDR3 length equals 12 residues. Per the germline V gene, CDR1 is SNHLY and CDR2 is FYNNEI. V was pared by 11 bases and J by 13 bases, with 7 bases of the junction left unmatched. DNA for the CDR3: TGTGCCGGAGGGACTAGCGGGAGAAGACAGTTCTTC. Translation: CAGGTSGRRQFF.

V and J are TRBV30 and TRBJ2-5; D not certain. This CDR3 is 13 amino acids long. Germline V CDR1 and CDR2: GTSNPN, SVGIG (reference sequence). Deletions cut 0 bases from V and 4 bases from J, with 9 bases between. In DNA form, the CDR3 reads TGTGCCTGGAGTGTACAGCAGAGAGAGACCCAGTACTTC. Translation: CAWSVQQRETQYF.

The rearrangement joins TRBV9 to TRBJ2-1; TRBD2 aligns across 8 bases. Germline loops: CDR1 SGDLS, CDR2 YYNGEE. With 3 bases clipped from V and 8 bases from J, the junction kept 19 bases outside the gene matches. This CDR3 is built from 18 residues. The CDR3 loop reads CASSGAHSGTRPFDEQFF. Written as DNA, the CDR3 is TGTGCCAGCAGCGGAGCCCACTCCGGGACTAGACCCTTCGATGAGCAGTTCTTC.

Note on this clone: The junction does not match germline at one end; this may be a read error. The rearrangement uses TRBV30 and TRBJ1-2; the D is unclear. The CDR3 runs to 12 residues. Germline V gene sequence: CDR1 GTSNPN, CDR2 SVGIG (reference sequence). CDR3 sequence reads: CTWSVGGYGYTF. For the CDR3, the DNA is TGTACCTGGAGTGTTGGCGGCTATGGCTACACCTTC.

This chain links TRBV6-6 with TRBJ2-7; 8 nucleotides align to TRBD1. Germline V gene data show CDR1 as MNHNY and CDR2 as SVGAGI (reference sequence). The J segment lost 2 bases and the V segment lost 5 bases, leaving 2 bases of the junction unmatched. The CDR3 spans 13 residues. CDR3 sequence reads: CASSRQGTYEQYV. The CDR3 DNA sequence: TGTGCCAGCAGTCGACAGGGGACCTACGAGCAGTACGTC.

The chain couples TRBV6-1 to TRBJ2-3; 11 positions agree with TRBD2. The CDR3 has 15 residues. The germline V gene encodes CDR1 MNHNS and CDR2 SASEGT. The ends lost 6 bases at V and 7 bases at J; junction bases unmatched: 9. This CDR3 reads CASRDGLAGRNTQYF. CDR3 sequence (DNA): TGTGCCAGCAGGGATGGACTAGCGGGCCGGAATACGCAGTATTTT.

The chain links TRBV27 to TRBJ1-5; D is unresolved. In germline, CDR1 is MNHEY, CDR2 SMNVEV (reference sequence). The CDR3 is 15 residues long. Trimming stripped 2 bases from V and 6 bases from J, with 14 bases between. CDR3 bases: TGTGCCAGCAGTTTACGGCTCGAGAGGCGTCAGCCCCAGCATTTT. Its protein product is CASSLRLERRQPQHF.

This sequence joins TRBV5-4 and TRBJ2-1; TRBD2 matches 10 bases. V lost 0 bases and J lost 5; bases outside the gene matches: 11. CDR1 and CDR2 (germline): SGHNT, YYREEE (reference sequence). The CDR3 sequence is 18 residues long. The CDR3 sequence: CASSLGASGSMTDNEQFF. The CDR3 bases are TGTGCCAGCAGCTTGGGGGCTAGCGGGAGTATGACCGACAATGAGCAGTTCTTC.

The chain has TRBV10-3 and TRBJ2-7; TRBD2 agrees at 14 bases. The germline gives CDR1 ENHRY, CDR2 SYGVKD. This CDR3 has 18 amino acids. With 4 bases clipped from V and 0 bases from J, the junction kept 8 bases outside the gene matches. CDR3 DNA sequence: TGTGCCATCAGTGCGGGACTAGCGGGAGCTAGGTTCTCCTACGAGCAGTACTTC. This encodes CAISAGLAGARFSYEQYF.

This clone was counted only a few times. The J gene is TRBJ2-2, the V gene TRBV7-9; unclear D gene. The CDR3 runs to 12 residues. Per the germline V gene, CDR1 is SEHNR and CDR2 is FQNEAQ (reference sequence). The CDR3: CSWLAPYGELFF. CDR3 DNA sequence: TGTTCCTGGTTGGCCCCTTACGGGGAGCTGTTTTTT.

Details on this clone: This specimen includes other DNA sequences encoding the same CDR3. The CDR3 sequence is CSVVFAGETAYEQYF. CDR3 coding DNA: TGCAGCGTTGTTTTCGCGGGAGAAACGGCCTACGAGCAGTACTTC. The chain employs TRBV29-1 and TRBJ2-7; 7 nucleotides match TRBD2. CDR1 and CDR2 from the germline V gene are SQVTM and ANQGSEA. V lost 4 bases, J lost 2 bases, and 11 bases stayed unmatched. This CDR3 spans 15 amino acids.

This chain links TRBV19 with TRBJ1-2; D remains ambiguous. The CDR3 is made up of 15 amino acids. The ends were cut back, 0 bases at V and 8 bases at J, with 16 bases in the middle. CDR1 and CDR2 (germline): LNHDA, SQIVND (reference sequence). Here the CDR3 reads CASSIEPGLARGYTF. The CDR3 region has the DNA TGTGCCAGTAGTATAGAACCGGGTCTTGCAAGAGGCTACACCTTC.